This record covers a single T cell receptor (beta chain). This clone has a handful of counts. Its antigen is still unknown. No much larger clone exists at a distance of one base, and base qualities are not known. Each donor gave one peripheral blood draw, averaging approximately 110 mL, which was collected into heparinised tubes. Using a panel that included CD45RO, CCR7, CD25, CD127, CD95 and CD27, naive, central memory, regulatory and stem cell-like memory CD4+ T cells were sorted on a BD FACSAria II. All sorted populations exceeded 98% purity. PBMCs were isolated immediately by Lymphoprep density gradient centrifugation and stained directly without culture. So that batch effects would be minimized, each experiment stained and sorted samples in pairs, pairing one healthy donor with one patient. Spanning cysteine to phenylalanine, the CDR3 consists of 17 amino acids. The read is trimmed to its CDR3 DNA, 51 bases read in frame from base 1. The junction shows trimming of 3 bases on V and 3 bases on J, and the gene matches do not reach 8 bases of it. From a lookup of the germline V gene, CDR1 and CDR2 are SGHRS and YFSETQ.

The entire amount of isolated RNA was reverse transcribed using the High Capacity cDNA Reverse Transcription Kit, so the sequenced TCRB transcripts were expressed ones. Deep immunoSEQ sequencing was performed on naive, central memory and regulatory T cell samples, with an average of around 3.5 million total reads per sample. After sorted cells were lysed in RLT buffer, RNA was extracted with DNase-treated RNeasy Micro or Mini kits, with the choice depending on cell number. To prevent cross-contamination, every cell subset was processed on its own, while patient and healthy donor samples were processed together. Using the immunoSEQ multiplex PCR, TCRB sequences were amplified from cDNA into 87-bp fragments spanning the CDR3 region. The amplicons were sequenced using the Illumina HiSeq platform. From the authors' description of their analysis: Synthetic template baselines were used to correct PCR bias computationally, reads within Hamming distance 2 were collapsed, and singletons that could not be merged were discarded. By aligning reads against IMGT, V, D and J genes, CDR3 length, and insertions or deletions at six rearrangement sites were assigned. Within each subset, clonotype counts were normalized to sorted cell number, after which true diversity and Gini coefficients were computed with the tcR R package. The overlap coefficient, calculated on TCRB nucleotide sequences, was used to quantify repertoire sharing. Out-of-frame TCRB sequences from naive cells were analyzed as a proxy for the pre-selection repertoire. In TCRdb, the immuneACCESS table is reduced to in-frame sequences with V and J assigned. These tables do not hold every clone; where another copy was compared, an unresolved V gene accounts for under half, and the others remain unexplained. The V and J calls and the clone size are those of that table, but D and trimming were determined from the DNA. Within this sample are about 280,000 clones, with 15% of them counted one time only. The leading ten clones occupy 0.015% to 0.019% of the sample.

This entry is derived from a study of beta chain features in type 1 diabetes (dated by TCRdb to the late 2010s). Study-wide context: Patients and healthy donors did not differ in mean age, gender distribution, total cell number or subset yield. A total of 107,917,701 sorted cells were examined across all samples, and RNA yield correlated strongly with the number of cells per subset. In the study, recently diagnosed type 1 diabetes patients and matched healthy donors were compared on the TCRB repertoires of their sorted circulating CD4+ T cell subsets. Naive and central memory subsets were obtained from all 30 or so donors, but regulatory and stem cell-like memory subsets were isolated from only 8 patients and roughly 8 healthy donors. Paper-wide results and their limitations: Shorter templates might be favored by PCR, yet because patient and control samples were amplified and corrected together, any such skew would affect both groups equally. Because cDNA was sequenced instead of genomic DNA, activated cells with high expression could be over-represented, although the groups did not differ in activation or CD3 levels. Fewer insertions and more nucleotide deletions at VDJ recombination sites were observed in patients with type 1 diabetes, implying thymic rearrangement abnormalities. A moderate but significant shortening of TCRB CDR3 length was observed in type 1 diabetes patients in all four CD4+ subsets. Naive, central memory and regulatory TCRB repertoires appeared more similar among patients than among healthy donors. Because small numbers of individuals were included in the HLA sub-analyses, any influence of HLA type on TCRB rearrangement was left unresolved.

The sequence links TRBV5-1 to TRBJ2-1; TRBD2 agrees with 11 junctional bases. The sequence was obtained from a man between 18 and 35 years old with type 1 diabetes. Sequencing was performed on naive CD4+ T cells from blood. The cell subset or site label of this sample denotes: true naive CD4+ T cells. The CDR3 protein: CASSSTIAGGFYNEQFF. The DNA is TGCGCCAGCAGCTCCACGATAGCGGGGGGGTTCTACAATGAGCAGTTCTTC.